Shown below are 22 T cell receptor beta chains from a single sample sequenced in a study of T cells in severe cutaneous drug reactions. The patients sequenced had a carbamazepine-induced Stevens-Johnson syndrome or toxic epidermal necrolysis reaction. Libraries were made by iRepertoire multiplex PCR with TCR subtype-specific primers for bulk and single-cell sequencing. TCRdb re-called the multiplex PCR reads and catalogs CDR3 proteins one per entry, DNA excluded. The repertoire table contains more than 20,000 distinct CDR3 sequences. The sample comprised PBMCs. The source of these receptors is a human donor with toxic epidermal necrolysis, a severe cutaneous drug reaction.

J is TRBJ1-2 and V is TRBV18. The CDR3 runs 13 residues. Germline loops: CDR1 KGHSH, CDR2 LQKENI. CDR3 loop: CASSPPGVGGYTF. Combining the CDR3 with reference TRBV18 and TRBJ1-2 gives the whole variable domain NAGVMQNPRHLVRRRGQEARLRCSPMKGHSHVYWYRQLPEEGLKFMVYLQKENIIDESGMPKERFSAEFPKEGPSILRIQQVVRGDSAAYFCASSPPGVGGYTFGSGTRLTVV.

This chain links TRBV6-6 with TRBJ2-7; there is no DNA to check the TCRdb D call of TRBD1. The CDR3 is 16 amino acids. Germline assignment: CDR1 MNHNY and CDR2 SVGAGI (reference sequence). The CDR3 sequence: CASSYPVGGAGNEQYF.

By frequency, this clonotype registers medium-sized. CDR3 sequence: CAWSVDRYTEAFF. V gene TRBV30 combines with J gene TRBJ1-1. The CDR3 sequence is 13 residues long. Germline V CDR1 and CDR2: GTSNPN, SVGIG (reference sequence).

This chain connects TRBV12-3 or TRBV12-4 to TRBJ2-2. This CDR3 comprises 13 residues. Here the CDR3 reads CASSLPNTGELFF.

The chain recombines TRBV4-3 with TRBJ1-5. This CDR3 has 15 amino acids. Germline-derived CDR1 and CDR2 are LGHNA and YSLEER. The chain's CDR3 is CASSQVHGGNQPQHF.

This chain joins TRBV29-1 and TRBJ1-1; TCRdb returns TRBD1, unconfirmable since there is no DNA. This CDR3 is 13 amino acids long. The germline V gene encodes CDR1 SQVTM and CDR2 ANQGSEA. The CDR3: CSGQQDMNTEAFF. The full variable domain, its missing parts supplied by reference TRBV29-1 and TRBJ1-1, is SAVISQKPSRDICQRGTSLTIQCQVDSQVTMMFWYRQQPGQSLTLIATANQGSEATYESGFVIDKFPISRPNLTFSTLTVSNMSPEDSSIYLCSGQQDMNTEAFFGQGTRLTVV.

V gene TRBV7-8 combines with J gene TRBJ1-1; absent DNA, TCRdb's TRBD1 call cannot be checked. The CDR3 length is 13 residues. Germline values: CDR1 SGHVS, CDR2 FQNEAQ. The CDR3 sequence: CASSLRGNTEAFF. The full variable domain, in which reference TRBV7-8 and TRBJ1-1 provide the parts outside the CDR3, is GAGVSQSPRYKVAKRGQDVALRCDPISGHVSLFWYQQALGQGPEFLTYFQNEAQLDKSGLPSDRFFAERPEGSVSTLKIQRTQQEDSAVYLCASSLRGNTEAFFGQGTRLTVV.

The chain is built from TRBV19 and TRBJ2-1. Per the germline V gene, CDR1 is LNHDA and CDR2 is SQIVND (reference sequence). The CDR3 length is 14 residues. CDR3 residues: CASSRRTEYNEQFF.

The chain employs TRBV12-3 or TRBV12-4 and TRBJ2-1; TCRdb outputs TRBD1, but without DNA this stays unchecked. CDR3 length: 13 residues. The CDR3 region is CASRTPGGNEQFF.

The chain carries TRBV28 and TRBJ2-7; without DNA, the TCRdb call of TRBD1 cannot be checked. Germline values: CDR1 MDHEN, CDR2 SYDVKM. This CDR3 has 16 amino acids. CDR3 in amino acids: CASSLGQPWGSYEQYF.

The chain is built from TRBV20-1 and TRBJ2-7. Germline CDR1 and CDR2: DFQATT and SNEGSKA (reference sequence). This CDR3 has 13 amino acids. The CDR3 reads CSASDRDSYEQYF.

V usage is TRBV10-1 and J usage is TRBJ1-5; TCRdb calls TRBD1, which cannot be checked without DNA. Germline values: CDR1 WNHNN, CDR2 SYGVQD (reference sequence). The length of the CDR3 is 13 residues. The CDR3: CASSRDSNQPQHF.

The rearrangement uses TRBV30 and TRBJ1-1. CDR3 length: 12 residues. Germline V CDR1 and CDR2: GTSNPN, SVGIG (reference sequence). This CDR3 reads CAWGNMNTEAFF. The whole variable domain, filled in from reference TRBV30 and TRBJ1-1, reads SQTIHQWPATLVQPVGSPLSLECTVEGTSNPNLYWYRQAAGRGLQLLFYSVGIGQISSEVPQNLSASRPQDRQFILSSKKLLLSDSGFYLCAWGNMNTEAFFGQGTRLTVV.

The chain combines TRBV19 with TRBJ2-1; TCRdb picks TRBD1, but there is no DNA to check that call. CDR1 LNHDA and CDR2 SQIVND come from the germline V gene (reference sequence). The CDR3 length is 15 residues. Here the CDR3 reads CATKETGFGYNEQFF.

This sequence joins TRBV5-1 and TRBJ1-1; lacking DNA, the TRBD1 call made by TCRdb goes unchecked. This CDR3 spans 17 amino acids. Germline loops: CDR1 SGHRS, CDR2 YFSETQ. The chain's CDR3 is CASSLAGGGVRWAEAFF.

The chain combines TRBV19 with TRBJ2-2; TCRdb selects TRBD2, and the lack of DNA leaves this call unchecked. CDR3 length: 15 amino acids. From germline, CDR1 is LNHDA and CDR2 SQIVND (reference sequence). Here the CDR3 reads CASSIEGENTGELFF.

Its frequency marks this clonotype as medium-sized (0.01 to 0.1%). The CDR3 reads CASSPPSGRYQETQYF. The gene calls are TRBV18 and TRBJ2-5; checking the TCRdb D call of TRBD2 is not possible without DNA. This CDR3 is built from 16 residues. The V gene's germline CDR1 is KGHSH and CDR2 LQKENI.

This chain links TRBV7-2 with TRBJ2-1; TCRdb's D call, TRBD1, is unchecked because there is no DNA. The CDR3 is 15 residues long. The germline gives CDR1 SGHTA, CDR2 FQGNSA. CDR3: CASSGRTGLYNEQFF.

The chain uses TRBV5-1 and TRBJ1-1; there is no DNA to check the TCRdb D call of TRBD1. The CDR3 runs 14 residues. Germline values: CDR1 SGHRS, CDR2 YFSETQ. CDR3 sequence: CASSNIGGNTEAFF.

According to its frequency, this clonotype is medium-sized. The V and J genes are TRBV10-2 and TRBJ2-1. The germline V gene has CDR1 WSHSY and CDR2 SAAADI. The CDR3 has 15 amino acids. CDR3 region: CASSPDQSSYNEQFF.

The genes are TRBV5-5 and TRBJ2-3; TCRdb outputs TRBD2, but without DNA this stays unchecked. Per germline, CDR1 SGHKS and CDR2 YYEKEE (reference sequence). This CDR3 has 16 residues. CDR3 protein: CASSLPLAGTTDTQYF.

The chain carries TRBV7-2 and TRBJ2-2; TCRdb returns TRBD2, unconfirmable since there is no DNA. The V gene's germline CDR1 is SGHTA and CDR2 FQGNSA. The CDR3 is 15 residues long. The CDR3 region is CATPPTSGRAGELFF.